This T cell receptor beta chain came from a study of technical replicates of blood from several donors. CDR1 is MNHEY and CDR2 is SVGAGI in the germline V gene. Trimming at V came to 2 bases and at J to 3 bases, leaving 7 bases not matched to a gene. The CDR3 is made up of 16 amino acids. This clone appeared a single time. The method was immunoSEQ multiplex PCR; TCRdb's version includes in-frame clones alone and lacks a portion of them. The sample lists about 58,000 clones, roughly 89% occurring once. The chain joins TRBV6-5 to TRBJ1-2; 9 bases map to TRBD1. Specimen: PBMCs. The receptor was isolated from a human donor in good health. Some clones in this sample may be carry-over from other donors' samples. CDR3 residues: CASSYRTGVGDYGYTF. CDR3 coding DNA: TGTGCCAGCAGTTACAGGACAGGGGTGGGTGACTATGGCTACACCTTC.